Listed below are T cell receptor beta chains from one sample, sequenced in a study of cytomegalovirus exposure and HLA in healthy donors. Here immunoSEQ multiplex PCR was the method, and the copy in TCRdb shows in-frame clones only, minus some. Found here are under 250,000 clones, roughly 79% of them singletons; the top ten hold 1.8%. Sequenced material: PBMCs. These receptor sequences come from a male donor in good health and CMV-seronegative. Each CDR3 is given with its conserved first and last residue. The order of the fields is J gene, D gene, V gene, clone size, CDR3 protein, CDR3 DNA. The D gene is left open where the match is weak. Clone size is stated in some rows and not others, as once, few, many or a class when expanded.

j_gene: TRBJ1-2
d_gene: TRBD1
v_gene: TRBV4-3
abundance: .
CDR3aa: CASSQTGGYGYTF
CDR3nt: TGCGCCAGCAGCCAAACAGGGGGCTATGGCTACACCTTC

j_gene: TRBJ2-5
d_gene: .
v_gene: TRBV28
abundance: .
CDR3aa: CASTEAGQETQYF
CDR3nt: TGTGCCAGCACAGAGGCGGGGCAAGAGACCCAGTACTTC

j_gene: TRBJ2-5
d_gene: TRBD2
v_gene: TRBV7-8
abundance: .
CDR3aa: CASSWQLAGGQETQYF
CDR3nt: TGTGCCAGCAGCTGGCAACTAGCGGGGGGCCAAGAGACCCAGTACTTC

j_gene: TRBJ2-7
d_gene: TRBD2
v_gene: TRBV4-2
abundance: once
CDR3aa: CASSQLAGGHPSEQYF
CDR3nt: TGTGCCAGCAGCCAACTAGCGGGAGGGCACCCAAGCGAGCAGTACTTC

j_gene: TRBJ2-1
d_gene: .
v_gene: TRBV28
abundance: .
CDR3aa: CASSPGTLAYNEQFF
CDR3nt: TGTGCCAGCAGTCCAGGGACACTAGCCTACAATGAGCAGTTCTTC

j_gene: TRBJ2-7
d_gene: TRBD1
v_gene: TRBV2
abundance: .
CDR3aa: CASSWDSSYEQYF
CDR3nt: TGTGCCAGCAGTTGGGACAGCTCCTACGAGCAGTACTTC

j_gene: TRBJ2-3
d_gene: .
v_gene: TRBV2
abundance: .
CDR3aa: CASSGGEAQYF
CDR3nt: TGTGCCAGCAGTGGCGGGGAGGCGCAGTATTTT

j_gene: TRBJ1-1
d_gene: TRBD1
v_gene: TRBV5-1
abundance: once
CDR3aa: CASSLTTGGTEAFF
CDR3nt: TGCGCCAGCAGCTTGACGACAGGGGGAACTGAAGCTTTCTTT

j_gene: TRBJ2-7
d_gene: TRBD2
v_gene: TRBV4-1
abundance: .
CDR3aa: CASSQEGVASGGVYEQYF
CDR3nt: TGCGCCAGCAGCCAAGAAGGGGTCGCTAGCGGGGGAGTCTACGAGCAGTACTTC

j_gene: TRBJ1-1
d_gene: .
v_gene: TRBV4-1
abundance: .
CDR3aa: CASSRIIRVVTEAFF
CDR3nt: TGCGCCAGCAGCCGAATTATCAGGGTAGTCACTGAAGCTTTCTTT

j_gene: TRBJ1-1
d_gene: .
v_gene: TRBV7-9
abundance: .
CDR3aa: CASSSGEVVRTEAFF
CDR3nt: TGTGCCAGCAGCTCGGGGGAGGTTGTACGCACTGAAGCTTTCTTT

j_gene: TRBJ2-7
d_gene: .
v_gene: TRBV9
abundance: .
CDR3aa: CASSEGGAPSAEQYF
CDR3nt: TGTGCCAGCAGCGAGGGGGGGGCACCCTCGGCCGAGCAGTACTTC

j_gene: TRBJ2-7
d_gene: TRBD1
v_gene: TRBV6-5
abundance: .
CDR3aa: CASSYATGAEQYF
CDR3nt: TGTGCCAGCAGTTACGCCACAGGGGCCGAGCAGTACTTC

j_gene: TRBJ1-1
d_gene: TRBD1
v_gene: TRBV27
abundance: .
CDR3aa: CASRTGNDLVTNTEAFF
CDR3nt: TGTGCCAGCAGGACAGGGAATGACCTAGTCACGAACACTGAAGCTTTCTTT

j_gene: TRBJ1-1
d_gene: TRBD1
v_gene: TRBV10-3
abundance: .
CDR3aa: CAISRQGTNTEAFF
CDR3nt: TGTGCCATCAGCCGACAGGGGACTAACACTGAAGCTTTCTTT

j_gene: TRBJ2-3
d_gene: .
v_gene: TRBV7-9
abundance: .
CDR3aa: CASSLVDRSTDTQYF
CDR3nt: TGTGCCAGCAGCTTAGTCGACAGAAGCACAGATACGCAGTATTTT

j_gene: TRBJ2-7
d_gene: .
v_gene: TRBV11-2
abundance: .
CDR3aa: CASSLPGAAYEQYF
CDR3nt: TGTGCCAGCAGCTTACCAGGGGCCGCCTACGAGCAGTACTTC

j_gene: TRBJ1-4
d_gene: .
v_gene: TRBV7-2
abundance: .
CDR3aa: CASSFLGQAATNEKLFF
CDR3nt: TGTGCCAGCAGCTTCCTTGGGCAGGCTGCAACTAATGAAAAACTGTTTTTT

j_gene: TRBJ2-2
d_gene: TRBD2
v_gene: TRBV7-2
abundance: .
CDR3aa: CASRPTSGKNTGELFF
CDR3nt: TGTGCCAGCAGACCCACTAGCGGGAAGAACACCGGGGAGCTGTTTTTT

j_gene: TRBJ1-5
d_gene: TRBD1
v_gene: TRBV4-1
abundance: .
CDR3aa: CASSRRLGQQNQPQHF
CDR3nt: TGCGCCAGCAGCCGACGGTTGGGACAGCAAAATCAGCCCCAGCATTTT

j_gene: TRBJ1-3
d_gene: .
v_gene: TRBV14
abundance: .
CDR3aa: CASSQDLFSGNTIYF
CDR3nt: TGTGCCAGCAGCCAAGATCTGTTCTCTGGAAACACCATATATTTT

j_gene: TRBJ2-5
d_gene: TRBD2
v_gene: TRBV5-1
abundance: .
CDR3aa: CASSPRTSATLQETQYF
CDR3nt: TGCGCCAGCAGCCCGAGAACTAGCGCGACCCTCCAAGAGACCCAGTACTTC

j_gene: TRBJ1-1
d_gene: .
v_gene: TRBV5-1
abundance: few
CDR3aa: CASSTALGGEAFF
CDR3nt: TGCGCCAGCAGCACCGCTCTAGGGGGTGAAGCTTTCTTT

j_gene: TRBJ1-4
d_gene: .
v_gene: TRBV4-1
abundance: .
CDR3aa: CASSQETVSEKLFF
CDR3nt: TGCGCCAGCAGCCAAGAGACAGTGAGTGAAAAACTGTTTTTT

j_gene: TRBJ2-5
d_gene: TRBD1
v_gene: TRBV5-1
abundance: .
CDR3aa: CASSLPKYDRVPDQETQYF
CDR3nt: TGCGCCAGCAGCTTGCCTAAGTACGACAGGGTCCCCGACCAAGAGACCCAGTACTTC

j_gene: TRBJ2-1
d_gene: .
v_gene: TRBV4-1
abundance: many
CDR3aa: CASSQVRVSGEQFF
CDR3nt: TGCGCCAGCAGCCAAGTTCGGGTTTCGGGTGAGCAGTTCTTC

j_gene: TRBJ1-1
d_gene: TRBD1
v_gene: TRBV7-2
abundance: .
CDR3aa: CASSLATQGARTEAFF
CDR3nt: TGTGCCAGCAGCTTAGCCACCCAGGGGGCGAGGACTGAAGCTTTCTTT

j_gene: TRBJ2-7
d_gene: .
v_gene: TRBV28
abundance: .
CDR3aa: CASSRGYEQYF
CDR3nt: TGTGCCAGCAGCAGGGGCTACGAGCAGTACTTC

j_gene: TRBJ2-2
d_gene: TRBD2
v_gene: TRBV7-2
abundance: once
CDR3aa: CASSYRTSGPTGELFF
CDR3nt: TGTGCCAGCAGCTACAGGACTAGCGGACCCACCGGGGAGCTGTTTTTT

j_gene: TRBJ2-7
d_gene: .
v_gene: TRBV9
abundance: once
CDR3aa: CASSVGTVSYEQYF
CDR3nt: TGTGCCAGCAGCGTAGGGACAGTCTCCTACGAGCAGTACTTC

j_gene: TRBJ2-2
d_gene: TRBD1
v_gene: TRBV28
abundance: .
CDR3aa: CASSSGGFGELFF
CDR3nt: TGTGCCAGCAGTTCAGGGGGCTTCGGGGAGCTGTTTTTT

j_gene: TRBJ2-7
d_gene: TRBD2
v_gene: TRBV18
abundance: .
CDR3aa: CASSPLGTSGNPYEQYF
CDR3nt: TGTGCCAGCTCACCTTTAGGGACTAGCGGGAACCCCTACGAGCAGTACTTC

j_gene: TRBJ1-4
d_gene: .
v_gene: TRBV7-6
abundance: .
CDR3aa: CASSLKTNEKLFF
CDR3nt: TGTGCCAGCTCCCTTAAAACTAATGAAAAACTGTTTTTT

j_gene: TRBJ2-2
d_gene: .
v_gene: TRBV4-1
abundance: .
CDR3aa: CASSQDVSGRELFF
CDR3nt: TGCGCCAGCAGCCAAGATGTAAGCGGTAGGGAGCTGTTTTTT

j_gene: TRBJ2-5
d_gene: .
v_gene: TRBV5-1
abundance: .
CDR3aa: CASARTAQETQYF
CDR3nt: TGCGCCAGCGCGCGGACAGCTCAAGAGACCCAGTACTTC

j_gene: TRBJ2-7
d_gene: TRBD1
v_gene: TRBV28
abundance: .
CDR3aa: CASSFSGQDYEQYF
CDR3nt: TGTGCCAGCAGTTTTTCCGGACAGGACTACGAGCAGTACTTC

j_gene: TRBJ2-1
d_gene: TRBD2
v_gene: TRBV6-5
abundance: .
CDR3aa: CASIRAGGSNEQFF
CDR3nt: TGTGCCAGCATAAGGGCGGGGGGGAGCAATGAGCAGTTCTTC

j_gene: TRBJ2-7
d_gene: TRBD2
v_gene: TRBV7-8
abundance: few
CDR3aa: CASSSLAGRGYGNEQYF
CDR3nt: TGTGCCAGCAGCTCCTTAGCGGGGCGGGGATATGGGAACGAGCAGTACTTC

j_gene: TRBJ2-5
d_gene: .
v_gene: TRBV6-5
abundance: .
CDR3aa: CASSTGWGTQYF
CDR3nt: TGTGCCAGCAGTACAGGGTGGGGGACCCAGTACTTC

j_gene: TRBJ1-1
d_gene: TRBD1
v_gene: TRBV5-1
abundance: .
CDR3aa: CASSRTQGDTEAFF
CDR3nt: TGCGCCAGCAGCCGGACACAGGGGGACACTGAAGCTTTCTTT

j_gene: TRBJ2-1
d_gene: TRBD2
v_gene: TRBV5-1
abundance: .
CDR3aa: CASSSGTSGGEEQFF
CDR3nt: TGCGCCAGCAGCTCGGGGACTAGCGGGGGGGAGGAGCAGTTCTTC

j_gene: TRBJ1-1
d_gene: .
v_gene: TRBV19
abundance: medium-sized
CDR3aa: CASSTQAEAFF
CDR3nt: TGTGCCAGTAGTACACAAGCTGAAGCTTTCTTT

j_gene: TRBJ1-5
d_gene: .
v_gene: TRBV5-1
abundance: .
CDR3aa: CASSLNPMGDNQPQHF
CDR3nt: TGCGCCAGCAGCTTGAACCCCATGGGAGACAATCAGCCCCAGCATTTT